The clone carrying this TCR beta chain was counted ten times or more. As yet, its antigen is unknown. The entry originates in a study of neurological immune-mediated disorders. TCRdb reprocessed the 5' RACE reads with MiXCR, giving one entry per CDR3 protein. The sample consists of around 66,000 distinct CDR3 sequences, about 5% of them appearing once. Study-wide results and caveats: No CDR3 amino acid sequences were shared by expanded clones across subjects, suggesting private repertoires in all groups.

The source of this sequence is a woman in her 70s with multiple sclerosis. Sequencing input: PBMCs.

The CDR3 nucleotides are TGCGCCAGCAGCTCCCCTGACAGGGGGGAAACTGAAGCTTTCTTT. Translated: CASSSPDRGETEAFF. The rearrangement links TRBV5-1 to TRBJ1-1; 9 positions agree with TRBD1. Germline CDR1 is SGHRS and CDR2 is YFSETQ. V shed 3 bases and J 5 bases; nucleotides not matched to a gene: 8. The CDR3 extends over 15 amino acids.